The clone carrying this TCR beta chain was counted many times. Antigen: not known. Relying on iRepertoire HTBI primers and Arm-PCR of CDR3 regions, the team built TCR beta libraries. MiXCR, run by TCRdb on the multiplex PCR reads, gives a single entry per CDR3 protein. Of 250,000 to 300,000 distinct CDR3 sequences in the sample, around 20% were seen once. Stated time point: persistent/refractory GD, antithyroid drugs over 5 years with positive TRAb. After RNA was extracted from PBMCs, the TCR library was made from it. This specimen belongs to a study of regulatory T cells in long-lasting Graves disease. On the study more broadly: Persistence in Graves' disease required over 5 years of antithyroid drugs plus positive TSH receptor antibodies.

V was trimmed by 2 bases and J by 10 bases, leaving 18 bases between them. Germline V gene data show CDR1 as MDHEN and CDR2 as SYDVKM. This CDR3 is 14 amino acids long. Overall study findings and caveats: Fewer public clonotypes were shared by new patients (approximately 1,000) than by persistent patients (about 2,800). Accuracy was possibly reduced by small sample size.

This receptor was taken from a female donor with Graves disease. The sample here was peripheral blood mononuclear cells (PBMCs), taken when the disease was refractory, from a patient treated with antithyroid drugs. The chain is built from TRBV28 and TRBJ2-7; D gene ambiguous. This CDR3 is CASSLSTTLALQYF. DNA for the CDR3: TGTGCCAGCAGTTTAAGCACAACCCTGGCCCTACAGTACTTC. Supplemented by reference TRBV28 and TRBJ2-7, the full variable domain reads DVKVTQSSRYLVKRTGEKVFLECVQDMDHENMFWYRQDPGLGLRLIYFSYDVKMKEKGDIPEGYSVSREKKERFSLILESASTNQTSMYLCASSLSTTLALQYFGPGTRLTVT.